This TCR beta chain was obtained from a study of persistence of HIV-infected CD4 T cells. Study in general: Isolated cells were CMV- and HIV-1 Gag-responding CD4+ T cells.

The study's findings and limits: Degenerate expanded CDR3beta sequences were enriched among CMV- and Gag-responding cells.

About this clone itself: The antigen remains unidentified.

Germline-derived CDR1 and CDR2 are MGHDK and SYGVNS. CDR3 length: 12 residues. V was cut by 7 bases and J by 7 bases, with 10 bases left in between. Sequencing used immunoSEQ version 4 in survey mode. The data were produced by immunoSEQ multiplex PCR, yet TCRdb's version contains in-frame clones alone and is incomplete. The profile shows around 28,000 clones, roughly four fifths of them singletons. Cells were stimulated with CMV-infected fibroblast lysates at about 9.4 ug/mL. Memory cells lacking CD40L and CD69 with high CD45RO were sorted. Undetectable plasma HIV-1 RNA below 50 copies/mL lasted at least 4 years.

This chain uses TRBV25-1 with TRBJ1-4; D uncertain. Material: CD4+ T cells sorted from PBMCs after 18-hour stimulation, obtained from a patient who received antiretroviral therapy. The TCR sequence derives from an adult man with HIV who was CMV-seropositive. The CDR3 protein is CASTLIGEKLFF. CDR3 in DNA: TGTGCCAGCACACTGATAGGTGAAAAACTGTTTTTT.